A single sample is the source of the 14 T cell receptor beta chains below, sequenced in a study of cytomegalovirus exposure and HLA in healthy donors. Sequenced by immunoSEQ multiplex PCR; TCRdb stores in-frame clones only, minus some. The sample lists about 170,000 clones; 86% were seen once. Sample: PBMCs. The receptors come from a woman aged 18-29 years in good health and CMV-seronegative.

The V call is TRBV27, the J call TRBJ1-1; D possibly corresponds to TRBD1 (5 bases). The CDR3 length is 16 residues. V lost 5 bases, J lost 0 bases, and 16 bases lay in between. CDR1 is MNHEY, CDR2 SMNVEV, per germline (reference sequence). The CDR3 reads CASSIRQIGLNTEAFF. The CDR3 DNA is TGTGCCAGCAGTATACGACAGATAGGTTTGAACACTGAAGCTTTCTTT.

The CDR3 region is CASSSDRPTDTQYF. The CDR3 DNA reads as TGTGCCAGCAGTTCCGACAGGCCCACAGATACGCAGTATTTT. The chain carries TRBV27 and TRBJ2-3; tentatively, D is TRBD1 (6 bases). The CDR3 spans 14 residues. The germline V gene encodes CDR1 MNHEY and CDR2 SMNVEV (reference sequence). V was shortened by 4 bases and J by 2 bases, with 10 bases between the two germline ends.

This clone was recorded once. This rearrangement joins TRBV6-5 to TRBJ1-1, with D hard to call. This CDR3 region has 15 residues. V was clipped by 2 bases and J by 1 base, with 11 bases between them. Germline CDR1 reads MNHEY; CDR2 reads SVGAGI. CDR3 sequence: CASSYGSVSNTEAFF. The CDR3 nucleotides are TGTGCCAGCAGTTACGGTAGTGTCTCGAACACTGAAGCTTTCTTT.

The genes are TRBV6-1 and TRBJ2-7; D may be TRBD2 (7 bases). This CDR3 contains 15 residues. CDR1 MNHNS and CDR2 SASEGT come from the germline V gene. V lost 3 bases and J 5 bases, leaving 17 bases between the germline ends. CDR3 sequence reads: CASSEFAGAKDEQYF. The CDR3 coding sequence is TGTGCCAGCAGTGAGTTCGCGGGGGCGAAGGACGAGCAGTACTTC.

Here the CDR3 reads CATGSQRSTGELFF. DNA of the CDR3: TGTGCCACCGGCAGTCAGCGATCCACCGGGGAGCTGTTTTTT. The chain is built from TRBV7-9 and TRBJ2-2; D gene uncertain. The CDR3 runs to 14 residues. Germline CDR1 is SEHNR and CDR2 is FQNEAQ (reference sequence). Trimming cost V 10 bases and J 4 bases, with 16 bases left between them.

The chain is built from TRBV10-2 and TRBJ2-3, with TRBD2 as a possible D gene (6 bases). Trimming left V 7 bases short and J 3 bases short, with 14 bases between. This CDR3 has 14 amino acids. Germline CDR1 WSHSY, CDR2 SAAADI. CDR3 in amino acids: CASIVSRGTDTQYF. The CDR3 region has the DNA TGCGCCAGCATTGTTAGCCGGGGGACAGATACGCAGTATTTT.

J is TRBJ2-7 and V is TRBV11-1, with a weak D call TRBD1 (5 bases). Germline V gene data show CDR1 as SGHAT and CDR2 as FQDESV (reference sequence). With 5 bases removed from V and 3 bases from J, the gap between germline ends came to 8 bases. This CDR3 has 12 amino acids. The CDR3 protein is CASSLTGYEQYF. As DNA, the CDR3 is TGTGCCAGCAGCCTCACAGGCTACGAGCAGTACTTC. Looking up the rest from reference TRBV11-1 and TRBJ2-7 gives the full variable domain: EAEVAQSPRYKITEKSQAVAFWCDPISGHATLYWYRQILGQGPELLVQFQDESVVDDSQLPKDRFSAERLKGVDSTLKIQPAELGDSAMYLCASSLTGYEQYFGPGTRLTVT.

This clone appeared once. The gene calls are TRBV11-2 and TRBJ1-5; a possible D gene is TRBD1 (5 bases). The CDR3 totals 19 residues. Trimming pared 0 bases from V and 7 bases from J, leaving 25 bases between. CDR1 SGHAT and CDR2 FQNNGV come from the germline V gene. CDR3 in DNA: TGTGCCAGCAGCTTAGATAGTCCTGGGGGGGGACGGAACGGGCAGCCCCAGCATTTT. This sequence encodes CASSLDSPGGGRNGQPQHF.

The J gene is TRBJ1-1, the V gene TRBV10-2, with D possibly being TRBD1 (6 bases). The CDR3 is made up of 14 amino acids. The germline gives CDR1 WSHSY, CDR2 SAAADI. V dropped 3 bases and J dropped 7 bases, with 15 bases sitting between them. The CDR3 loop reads CASSETQGMGEAFF. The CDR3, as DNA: TGCGCCAGCAGTGAAACTCAGGGGATGGGTGAAGCTTTCTTT.

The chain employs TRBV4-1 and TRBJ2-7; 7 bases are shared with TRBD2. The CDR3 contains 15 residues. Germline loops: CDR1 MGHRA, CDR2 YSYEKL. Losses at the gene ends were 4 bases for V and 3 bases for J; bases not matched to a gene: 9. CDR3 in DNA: TGCGCCAGCAGCCTCAGGTATACTAGCGTCTACGAGCAGTACTTC. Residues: CASSLRYTSVYEQYF.

CDR3 residues: CSVDRADTEAFF. CDR3 in DNA: TGCAGCGTTGACCGAGCGGACACTGAAGCTTTCTTT. This chain joins TRBV29-1 and TRBJ1-1, with D unresolved. V was cut by 3 bases and J by 3 bases, with 8 bases left in between. Germline V CDR1 and CDR2: SQVTM, ANQGSEA. There are 12 residues in the CDR3.

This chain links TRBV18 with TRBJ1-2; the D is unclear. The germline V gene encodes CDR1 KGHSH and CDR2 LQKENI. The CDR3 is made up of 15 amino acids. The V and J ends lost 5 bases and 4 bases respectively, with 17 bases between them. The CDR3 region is CASSTLDDTSYGYTF. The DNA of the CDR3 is TGTGCCAGCTCAACACTAGACGACACCAGCTATGGCTACACCTTC.

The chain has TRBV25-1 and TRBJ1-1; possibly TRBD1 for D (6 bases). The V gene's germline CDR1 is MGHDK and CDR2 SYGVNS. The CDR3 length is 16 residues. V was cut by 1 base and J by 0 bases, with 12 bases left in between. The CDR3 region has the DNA TGTGCCAGCAGTGAATCCGGGAGGACAGTGAACACTGAAGCTTTCTTT. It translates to CASSESGRTVNTEAFF.

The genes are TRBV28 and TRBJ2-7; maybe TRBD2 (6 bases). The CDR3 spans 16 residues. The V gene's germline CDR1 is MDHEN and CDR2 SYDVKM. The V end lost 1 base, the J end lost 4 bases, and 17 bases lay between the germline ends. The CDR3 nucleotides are TGTGCCAGCAGTTTATCCTGGCAGGGAGGAGCGTACGAGCAGTACTTC. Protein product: CASSLSWQGGAYEQYF. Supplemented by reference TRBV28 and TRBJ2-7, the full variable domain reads DVKVTQSSRYLVKRTGEKVFLECVQDMDHENMFWYRQDPGLGLRLIYFSYDVKMKEKGDIPEGYSVSREKKERFSLILESASTNQTSMYLCASSLSWQGGAYEQYFGPGTRLTVT.